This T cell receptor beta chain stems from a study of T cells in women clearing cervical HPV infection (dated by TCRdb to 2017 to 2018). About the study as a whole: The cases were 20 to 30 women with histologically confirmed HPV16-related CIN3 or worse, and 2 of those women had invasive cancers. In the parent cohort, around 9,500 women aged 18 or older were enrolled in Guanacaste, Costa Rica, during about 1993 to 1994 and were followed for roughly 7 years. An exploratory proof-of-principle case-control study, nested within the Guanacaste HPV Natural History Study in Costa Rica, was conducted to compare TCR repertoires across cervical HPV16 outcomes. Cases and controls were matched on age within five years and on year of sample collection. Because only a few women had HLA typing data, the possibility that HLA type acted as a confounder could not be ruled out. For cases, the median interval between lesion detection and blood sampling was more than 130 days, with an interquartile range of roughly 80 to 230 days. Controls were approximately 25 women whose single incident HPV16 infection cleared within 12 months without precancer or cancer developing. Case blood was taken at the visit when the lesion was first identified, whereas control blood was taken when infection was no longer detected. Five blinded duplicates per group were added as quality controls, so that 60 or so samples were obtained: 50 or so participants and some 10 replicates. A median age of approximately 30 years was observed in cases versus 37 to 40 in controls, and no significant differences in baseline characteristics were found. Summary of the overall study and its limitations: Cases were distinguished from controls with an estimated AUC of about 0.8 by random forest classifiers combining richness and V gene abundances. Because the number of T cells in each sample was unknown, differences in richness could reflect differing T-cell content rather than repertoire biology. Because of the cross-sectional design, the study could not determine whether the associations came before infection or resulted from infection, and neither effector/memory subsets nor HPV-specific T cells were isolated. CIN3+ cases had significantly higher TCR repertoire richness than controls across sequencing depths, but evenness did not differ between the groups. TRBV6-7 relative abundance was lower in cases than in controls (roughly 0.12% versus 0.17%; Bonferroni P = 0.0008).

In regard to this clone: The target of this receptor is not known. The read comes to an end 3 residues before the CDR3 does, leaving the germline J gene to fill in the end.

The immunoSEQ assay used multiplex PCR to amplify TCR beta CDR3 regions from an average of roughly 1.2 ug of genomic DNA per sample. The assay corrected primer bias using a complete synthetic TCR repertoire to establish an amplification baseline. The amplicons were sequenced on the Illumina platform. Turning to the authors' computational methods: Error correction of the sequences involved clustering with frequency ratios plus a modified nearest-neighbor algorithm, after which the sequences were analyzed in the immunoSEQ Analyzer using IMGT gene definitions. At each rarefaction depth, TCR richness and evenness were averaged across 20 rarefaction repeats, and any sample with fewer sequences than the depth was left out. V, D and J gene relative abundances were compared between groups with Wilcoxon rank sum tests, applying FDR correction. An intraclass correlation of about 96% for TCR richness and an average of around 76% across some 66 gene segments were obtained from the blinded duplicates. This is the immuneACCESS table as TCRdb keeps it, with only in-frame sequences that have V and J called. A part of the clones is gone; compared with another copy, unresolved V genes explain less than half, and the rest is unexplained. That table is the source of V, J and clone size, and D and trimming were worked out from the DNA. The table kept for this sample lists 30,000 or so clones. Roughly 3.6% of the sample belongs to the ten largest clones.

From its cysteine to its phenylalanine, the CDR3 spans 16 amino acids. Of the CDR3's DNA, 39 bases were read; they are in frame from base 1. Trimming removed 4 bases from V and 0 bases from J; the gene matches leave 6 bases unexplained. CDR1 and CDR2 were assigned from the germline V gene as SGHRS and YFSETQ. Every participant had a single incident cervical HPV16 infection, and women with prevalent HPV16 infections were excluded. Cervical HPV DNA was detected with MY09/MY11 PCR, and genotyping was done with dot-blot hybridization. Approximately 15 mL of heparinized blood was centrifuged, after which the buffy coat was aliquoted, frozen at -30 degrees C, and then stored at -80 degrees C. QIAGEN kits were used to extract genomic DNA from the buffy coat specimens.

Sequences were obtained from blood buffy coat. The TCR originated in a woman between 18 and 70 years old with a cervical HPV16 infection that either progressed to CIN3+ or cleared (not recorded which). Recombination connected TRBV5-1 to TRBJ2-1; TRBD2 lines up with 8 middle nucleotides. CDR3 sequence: CASSLSGGSSYNEQFF. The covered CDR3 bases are TGCGCCAGCAGCCTAAGCGGGGGAAGCTCCTACAATGAG.